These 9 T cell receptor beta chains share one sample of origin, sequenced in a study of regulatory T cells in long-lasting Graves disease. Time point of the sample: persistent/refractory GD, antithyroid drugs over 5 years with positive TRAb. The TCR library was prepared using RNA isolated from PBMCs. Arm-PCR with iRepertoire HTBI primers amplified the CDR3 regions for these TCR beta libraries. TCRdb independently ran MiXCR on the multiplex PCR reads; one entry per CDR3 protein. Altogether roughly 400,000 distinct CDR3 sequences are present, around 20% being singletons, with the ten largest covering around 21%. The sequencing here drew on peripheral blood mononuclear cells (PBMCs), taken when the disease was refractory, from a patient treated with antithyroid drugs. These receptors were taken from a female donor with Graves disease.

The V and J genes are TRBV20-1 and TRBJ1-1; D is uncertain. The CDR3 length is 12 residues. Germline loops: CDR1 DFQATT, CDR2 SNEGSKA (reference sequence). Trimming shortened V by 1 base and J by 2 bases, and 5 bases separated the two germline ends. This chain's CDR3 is CSARGQNTEAFF. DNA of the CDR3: TGCAGTGCTAGAGGTCAAAACACTGAAGCTTTCTTT.

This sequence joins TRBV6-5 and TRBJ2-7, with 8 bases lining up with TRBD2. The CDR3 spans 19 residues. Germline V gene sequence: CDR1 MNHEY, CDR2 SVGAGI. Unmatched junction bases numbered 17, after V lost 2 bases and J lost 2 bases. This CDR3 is CASSYRGGSGTKSPYEQYF. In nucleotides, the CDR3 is TGTGCCAGCAGTTACCGGGGGGGTAGCGGGACCAAAAGCCCCTACGAGCAGTACTTC.

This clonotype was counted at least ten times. Here the CDR3 DNA reads TGTGCCAGCACGCACTCATTTGATAACCGGGACAGGGTTTTAGTAAGTGGCAATCAGCCCCAGCATTTT. Amino acid sequence: CASTHSFDNRDRVLVSGNQPQHF. This sequence joins TRBV6-1 and TRBJ1-5; TRBD1 agrees at 9 bases. Germline V gene lookup returns CDR1 MNHNS and CDR2 SASEGT. The CDR3 runs to 23 residues. V lost 7 bases to trimming and J lost 2 bases; unmatched junction nucleotides: 30.

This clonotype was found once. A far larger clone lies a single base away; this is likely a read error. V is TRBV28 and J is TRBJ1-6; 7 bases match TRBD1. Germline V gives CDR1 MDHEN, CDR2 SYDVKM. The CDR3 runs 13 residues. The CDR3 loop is CASSLSLQGYASF. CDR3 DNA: TGTGCCAGCAGTTTATCTCTACAGGGGTACGCTTCCTTT.

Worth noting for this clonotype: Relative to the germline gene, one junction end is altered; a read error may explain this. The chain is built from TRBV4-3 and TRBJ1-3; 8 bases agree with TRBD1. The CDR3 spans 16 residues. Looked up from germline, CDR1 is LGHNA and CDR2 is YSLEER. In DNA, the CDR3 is TGCGCCAGCACCCAAGATCCAGGGGGCATCGGAAACACCATATATTTT. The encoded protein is CASTQDPGGIGNTIYF.

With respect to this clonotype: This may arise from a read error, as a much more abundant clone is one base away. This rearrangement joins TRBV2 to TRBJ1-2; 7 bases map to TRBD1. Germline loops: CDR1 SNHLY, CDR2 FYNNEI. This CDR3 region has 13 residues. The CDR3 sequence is CASSAGQNYAYSF. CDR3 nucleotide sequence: TGTGCCAGCAGTGCGGGACAGAACTATGCCTACTCCTTC.

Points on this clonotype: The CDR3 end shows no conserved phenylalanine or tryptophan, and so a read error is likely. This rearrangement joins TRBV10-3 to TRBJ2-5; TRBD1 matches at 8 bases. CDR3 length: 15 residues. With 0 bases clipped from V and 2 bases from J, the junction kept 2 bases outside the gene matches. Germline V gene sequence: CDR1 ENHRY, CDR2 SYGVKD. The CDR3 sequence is CAISESRTGQETQYL. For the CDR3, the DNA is TGTGCCATCAGTGAGTCCCGGACAGGGCAAGAGACCCAGTACCTC.

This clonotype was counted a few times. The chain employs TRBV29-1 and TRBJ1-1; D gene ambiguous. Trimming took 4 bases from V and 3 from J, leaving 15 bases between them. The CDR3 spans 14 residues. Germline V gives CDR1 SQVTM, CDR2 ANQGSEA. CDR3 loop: CSVVRPTRDTEAFF. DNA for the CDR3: TGCAGCGTTGTTCGTCCGACACGAGACACTGAAGCTTTCTTT.

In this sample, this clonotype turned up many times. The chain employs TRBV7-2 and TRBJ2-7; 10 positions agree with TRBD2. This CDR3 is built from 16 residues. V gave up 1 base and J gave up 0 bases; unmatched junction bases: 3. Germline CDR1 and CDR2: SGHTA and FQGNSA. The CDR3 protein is CASSLGLAGSSYEQYF. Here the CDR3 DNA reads TGTGCCAGCAGCTTAGGACTAGCGGGCAGCTCCTACGAGCAGTACTTC.